The following is a T cell receptor beta chain sequence with its context. Its recognized antigen is unknown. No much larger clone is present one base from it, and per-base qualities are unavailable. TCRbeta CDR3 regions were amplified from genomic DNA by means of the immunoSEQ Assay, a bias-controlled multiplex PCR. The authors' pipeline ran thus. The number of nucleated cells in each sample was estimated from the amplification of reference gene primers within the assay. To quantify the absolute abundance of each unique TCRbeta CDR3 rearrangement, sequence reads were collapsed and filtered. For each sample, productive Simpson clonality was calculated as the square root of Simpson's diversity index over productive rearrangements. This immuneACCESS table, as held by TCRdb, lists in-frame sequences with V and J called but not all clones. Of the missing ones, under half trace to an unresolved V gene in checked studies; the others have no known cause. D and trimming were read from the DNA, whereas the V and J calls and clone size are those reported in that table. This sample holds roughly 250,000 clones; 75% to 90% were observed only once. The leading ten clones occupy under 0.95% of the sample.

This specimen belongs to a study of blood T cell repertoires in COVID-19 (dated by TCRdb to 2019 to 2021). About the investigation overall: Collaborator samples came from the United States, Italy and Spain and covered acute and convalescent phases of COVID-19. The repertoires were released in a freely available public database meant as a resource for research on the immune response to SARS-CoV-2. The prospective study material was composed of cDNA or gDNA derived from T cells, B-cell-depleted T cells, or PBMCs. The dataset comprised deeply sampled blood TCRbeta repertoires from subjects exposed to, actively infected with, or recovered from COVID-19. The samples were drawn from the first 160 participants of the ongoing ImmuneRACE study and from over 950 subjects provided by 6 global collaborators. Where available, HLA class I and class II types were taken from metadata supplied by the sample provider and were not determined by assay-based typing. A de-identified subject ID, COVID-19 status, age in years and sex were almost always included in the sample metadata.

From V the trimming removes 6 bases and from J it removes 6 bases, while the gene matches leave 6 bases of the junction unaccounted for. The CDR3 measures 14 amino acids from cysteine to phenylalanine. Solely the CDR3 DNA is kept, with 42 bases framed from the first base. The germline V gene gives CDR1 as MNHEY and CDR2 as SVGAGI. Each collaborating institution followed its own protocols to collect whole blood in K2EDTA tubes. Collaborator samples were shipped for TCRbeta analysis as frozen whole blood, isolated PBMCs, or DNA extracted from either sample type. The paper's findings and limits, for the study overall: The amount of clinical and demographic metadata varied by source and participant and was provided uncurated.

This chain joins TRBV6-5 to TRBJ2-2, with 8 bases in between that match TRBD1. The sample was peripheral blood. This TCR was recovered from a young man with acute or convalescent COVID-19. The nucleotides are TGTGCCAGCAGCCTAAGACAGGGGCCCGGGGAGCTGTTTTTT. This is translated as CASSLRQGPGELFF.